The next 13 T cell receptor beta chains were all read from a single sample in a study of blood T cell repertoires in COVID-19. Some clones are missing from TCRdb's copy, which holds only in-frame ones; the method was immunoSEQ multiplex PCR. The sample shows more than 250,000 clones, 85% to 90% of them seen only once. The sequencing input was peripheral blood. These receptors were collected from a young man with active or convalescent COVID-19.

This sequence joins TRBV2 and TRBJ2-5; TRBD2 aligns across 11 bases. Germline V gene data show CDR1 as SNHLY and CDR2 as FYNNEI. With 8 bases clipped from V and 5 bases from J, the junction kept 10 bases outside the gene matches. The CDR3 sequence is 15 residues long. In DNA form, the CDR3 reads TGTGCCAGCCGGGGTAGCGGGAGGGCCGGTGAGACCCAGTACTTC. This gives the protein CASRGSGRAGETQYF.

The rearrangement joins TRBV6-5 to TRBJ2-5; possibly TRBD2 for D (6 bases). Trimming took 8 bases from V and 5 from J, leaving 18 bases between them. Germline V gene sequence: CDR1 MNHEY, CDR2 SVGAGI. The CDR3 extends over 14 amino acids. This CDR3 is CASLRASGRETQYF. In DNA form, the CDR3 reads TGTGCCAGCTTGAGGGCCTCGGGGAGGGAGACCCAGTACTTC.

V and J are TRBV7-9 and TRBJ2-5; possibly TRBD1 for D (5 bases). The CDR3 has 15 amino acids. V was clipped by 3 bases and J by 1 base, with 12 bases between them. Germline loops: CDR1 SEHNR, CDR2 FQNEAQ (reference sequence). The CDR3 sequence is CASSFGFTGQETQYF. The CDR3 nucleotides are TGTGCCAGCAGCTTTGGTTTTACAGGCCAAGAGACCCAGTACTTC.

The chain links TRBV6-2 or TRBV6-3 to TRBJ2-3, with 13 bases aligning to TRBD2. This CDR3 region has 19 residues. Losses at the gene ends were 2 bases for V and 4 bases for J; bases not matched to a gene: 12. The germline V gene has CDR1 MNHEY and CDR2 SVGEGT. CDR3 loop: CASSYAWTSGSAWPDTQYF. For the CDR3, the DNA is TGTGCCAGCAGTTACGCGTGGACTAGCGGGAGTGCTTGGCCAGATACGCAGTATTTT.

The chain uses TRBV4-1 and TRBJ2-3, with D tentatively TRBD2 (6 bases). CDR1 MGHRA and CDR2 YSYEKL come from the germline V gene. Trimming cost V 7 bases and J 2 bases, with 16 bases left between them. There are 15 residues in the CDR3. This CDR3 reads CASNGGRGVTDTQYF. Written as DNA, the CDR3 is TGCGCCAGCAATGGGGGGAGAGGGGTCACAGATACGCAGTATTTT.

This clone was counted only a few times. The V call is TRBV27, the J call TRBJ2-2; possibly TRBD1 for D (6 bases). The germline CDR1 and CDR2 sequences are MNHEY and SMNVEV (reference sequence). This CDR3 has 15 residues. V dropped 11 bases and J dropped 0 bases, with 16 bases sitting between them. The CDR3 nucleotides read TGTGCCGTACTCGCAGGGGTGGCGAACACCGGGGAGCTGTTTTTT. It encodes CAVLAGVANTGELFF.

V is TRBV5-1 and J is TRBJ1-1, with D perhaps matching TRBD1 (5 bases). V dropped 6 bases and J dropped 1 base, with 13 bases sitting between them. Germline CDR1 and CDR2: SGHRS and YFSETQ. This CDR3 has 14 amino acids. The CDR3: CASKLREENTEAFF. The CDR3 DNA reads TGCGCCAGCAAGCTCAGGGAAGAGAACACTGAAGCTTTCTTT.

In this sample, this clone turned up a few times. Additional DNA sequences in this sample encode the identical CDR3. Here the CDR3 DNA reads TGTGCCAGTAGTACAGGGTTCAACTATGGCTACACCTTC. Encoded protein: CASSTGFNYGYTF. The chain couples TRBV19 to TRBJ1-2; tentatively, D is TRBD1 (5 bases). Germline CDR1 reads LNHDA; CDR2 reads SQIVND (reference sequence). Trimming took 4 bases from V and 2 from J, leaving 8 bases between them. This CDR3 comprises 13 residues.

The CDR3 DNA is TGTGCCAGCAGCCTCCAGGGGCGTCATGAGCAGTTCTTC. This translates into CASSLQGRHEQFF. The V gene is TRBV3-1 (or the pseudogene TRBV3-2), the J gene TRBJ2-1; D may be TRBD1 (6 bases). This CDR3 spans 13 amino acids. Germline CDR1 reads LGHDT; CDR2 reads YNNKEL (reference sequence). V lost 4 bases, J lost 8 bases, and 12 bases lay in between.

The chain is built from TRBV5-4 and TRBJ2-2; no clear D. Trimming took 4 bases from V and 3 from J, leaving 7 bases between them. Germline CDR1 is SGHNT and CDR2 is YYREEE (reference sequence). The CDR3 covers 13 residues. The CDR3 region has the DNA TGTGCCAGCAGCAGACGGGACACCGGGGAGCTGTTTTTT. The encoded protein is CASSRRDTGELFF.

Concerning this clone itself: Other DNA sequences in the sample encode the same CDR3. The chain joins TRBV7-2 to TRBJ2-3; 10 bases match TRBD2. CDR3 size: 15 residues. Germline V gene lookup returns CDR1 SGHTA and CDR2 FQGNSA. V lost 1 base and J lost 6; bases outside the gene matches: 4. CDR3: CASSLGLAGADTQYF. The CDR3 DNA sequence: TGTGCCAGCAGCTTAGGCCTAGCGGGAGCCGATACGCAGTATTTT.

This chain links TRBV19 with TRBJ2-6, with a weak D call TRBD1 (6 bases). CDR3 length equals 15 residues. V gave up 5 bases and J gave up 1 base, with 9 bases separating them. The V gene's germline CDR1 is LNHDA and CDR2 SQIVND (reference sequence). The CDR3 DNA follows: TGTGCCAGTAGTTTTGGACAGTCTGGGGCCAACGTCCTGACTTTC. Translating it yields CASSFGQSGANVLTF. Full variable domain (remainder filled in from reference TRBV19 and TRBJ2-6): DGGITQSPKYLFRKEGQNVTLSCEQNLNHDAMYWYRQDPGQGLRLIYYSQIVNDFQKGDIAEGYSVSREKKESFPLTVTSAQKNPTAFYLCASSFGQSGANVLTFGAGSRLTVL.

The V call is TRBV6-2 or TRBV6-3, the J call TRBJ2-7; the match to TRBD1 covers 9 bases. The CDR3 is made up of 16 amino acids. Unmatched junction bases numbered 8, after V lost 4 bases and J lost 1 base. The V gene's germline CDR1 is MNHEY and CDR2 SVGEGT. Here the CDR3 reads CASSFISGTGSYEQYF. The CDR3 DNA sequence: TGTGCCAGCAGTTTCATTTCGGGGACAGGGTCCTACGAGCAGTACTTC.